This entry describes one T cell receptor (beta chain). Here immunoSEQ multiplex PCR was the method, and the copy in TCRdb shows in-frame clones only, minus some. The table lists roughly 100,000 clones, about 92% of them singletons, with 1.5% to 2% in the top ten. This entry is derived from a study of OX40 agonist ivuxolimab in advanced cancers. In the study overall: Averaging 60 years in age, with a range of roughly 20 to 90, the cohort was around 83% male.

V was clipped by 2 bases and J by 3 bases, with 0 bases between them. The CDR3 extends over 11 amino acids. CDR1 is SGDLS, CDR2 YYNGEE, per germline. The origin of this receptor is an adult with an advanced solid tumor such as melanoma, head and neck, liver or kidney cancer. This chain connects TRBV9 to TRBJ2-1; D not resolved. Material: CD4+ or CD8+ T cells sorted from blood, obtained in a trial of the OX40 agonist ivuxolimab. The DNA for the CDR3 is TGTGCCAGCAGCGTCTACAATGAGCAGTTCTTC. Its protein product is CASSVYNEQFF.